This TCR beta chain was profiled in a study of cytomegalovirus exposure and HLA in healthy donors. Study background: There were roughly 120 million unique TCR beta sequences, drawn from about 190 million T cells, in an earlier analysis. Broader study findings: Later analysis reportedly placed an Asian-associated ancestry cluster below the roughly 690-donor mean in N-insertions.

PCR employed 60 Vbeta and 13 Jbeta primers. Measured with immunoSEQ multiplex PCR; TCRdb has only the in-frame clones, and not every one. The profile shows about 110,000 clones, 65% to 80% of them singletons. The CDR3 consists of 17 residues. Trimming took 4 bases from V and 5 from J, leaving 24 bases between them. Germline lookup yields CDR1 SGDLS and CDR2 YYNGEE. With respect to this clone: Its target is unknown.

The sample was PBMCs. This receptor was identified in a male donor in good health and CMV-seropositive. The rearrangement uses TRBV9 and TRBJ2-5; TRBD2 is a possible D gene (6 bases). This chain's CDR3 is CASSPAGTRGISETQYF. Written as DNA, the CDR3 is TGTGCCAGCAGCCCGGCCGGGACTCGCGGAATTAGTGAGACCCAGTACTTC. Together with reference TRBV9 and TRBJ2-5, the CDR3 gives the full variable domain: DSGVTQTPKHLITATGQRVTLRCSPRSGDLSVYWYQQSLDQGLQFLIQYYNGEERAKGNILERFSAQQFPDLHSELNLSSLELGDSALYFCASSPAGTRGISETQYFGPGTRLLVL.